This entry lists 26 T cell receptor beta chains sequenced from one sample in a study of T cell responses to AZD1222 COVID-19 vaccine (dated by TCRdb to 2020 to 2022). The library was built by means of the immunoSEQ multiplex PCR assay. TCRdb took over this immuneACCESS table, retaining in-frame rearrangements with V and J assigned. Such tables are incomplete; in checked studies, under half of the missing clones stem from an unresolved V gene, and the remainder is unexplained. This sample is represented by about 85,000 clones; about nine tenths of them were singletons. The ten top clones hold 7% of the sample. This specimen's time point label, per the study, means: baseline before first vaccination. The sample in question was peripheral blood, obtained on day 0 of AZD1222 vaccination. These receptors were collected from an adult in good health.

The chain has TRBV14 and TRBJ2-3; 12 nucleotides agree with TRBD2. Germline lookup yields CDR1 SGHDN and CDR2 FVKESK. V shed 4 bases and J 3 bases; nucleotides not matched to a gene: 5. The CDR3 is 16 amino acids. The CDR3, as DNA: TGTGCCAGCAGCCCTCTAGCGGGGGGGCAAACAGATACGCAGTATTTT. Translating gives CASSPLAGGQTDTQYF.

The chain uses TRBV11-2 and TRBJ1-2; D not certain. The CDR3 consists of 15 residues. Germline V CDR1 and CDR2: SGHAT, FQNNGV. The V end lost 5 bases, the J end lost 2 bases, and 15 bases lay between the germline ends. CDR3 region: CASSPSRLTNYGYTF. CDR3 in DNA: TGTGCCAGCAGCCCAAGCCGTCTGACCAACTATGGCTACACCTTC.

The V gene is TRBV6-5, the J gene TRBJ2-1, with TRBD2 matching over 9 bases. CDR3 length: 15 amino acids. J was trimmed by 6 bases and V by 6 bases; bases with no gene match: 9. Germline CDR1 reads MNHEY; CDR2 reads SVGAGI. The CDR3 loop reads CASRPGTSPFNEQFF. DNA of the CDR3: TGTGCCAGCAGGCCCGGGACTAGCCCCTTCAATGAGCAGTTCTTC.

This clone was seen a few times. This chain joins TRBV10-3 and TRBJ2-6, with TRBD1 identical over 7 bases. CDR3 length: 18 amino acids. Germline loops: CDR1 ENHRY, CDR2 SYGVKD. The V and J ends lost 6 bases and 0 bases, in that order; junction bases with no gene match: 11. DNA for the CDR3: TGTGCCATCAGCGAAAGGGGGCATGGTAGCTCTGGGGCCAACGTCCTGACTTTC. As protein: CAISERGHGSSGANVLTF.

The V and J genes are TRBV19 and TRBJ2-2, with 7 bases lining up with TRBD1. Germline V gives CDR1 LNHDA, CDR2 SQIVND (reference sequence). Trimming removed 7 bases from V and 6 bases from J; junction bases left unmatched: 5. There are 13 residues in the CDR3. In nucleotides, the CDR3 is TGTGCCAGTACGACAGGGTCTGCCGGGGAGCTGTTTTTT. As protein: CASTTGSAGELFF.

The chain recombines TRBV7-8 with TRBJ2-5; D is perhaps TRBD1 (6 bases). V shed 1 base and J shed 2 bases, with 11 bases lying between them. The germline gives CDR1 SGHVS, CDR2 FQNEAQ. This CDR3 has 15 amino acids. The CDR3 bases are TGTGCCAGCAGCTTAGGGGGGCTAGCTCAAGAGACCCAGTACTTC. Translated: CASSLGGLAQETQYF.

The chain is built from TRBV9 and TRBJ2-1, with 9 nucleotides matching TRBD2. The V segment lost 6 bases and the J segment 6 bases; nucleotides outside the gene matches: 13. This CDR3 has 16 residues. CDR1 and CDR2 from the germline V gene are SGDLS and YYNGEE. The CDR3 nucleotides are TGTGCCAGCACCCCCGAGGCTAGCGGGGTGTCCAATGAGCAGTTCTTC. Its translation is CASTPEASGVSNEQFF.

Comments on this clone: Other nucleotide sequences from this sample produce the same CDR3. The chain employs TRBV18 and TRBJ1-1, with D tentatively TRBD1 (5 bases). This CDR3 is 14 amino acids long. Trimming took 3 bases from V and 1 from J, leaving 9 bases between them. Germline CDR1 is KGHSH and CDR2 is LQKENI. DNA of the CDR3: TGTGCCAGCTCACCCGGGACGGGGAACACTGAAGCTTTCTTT. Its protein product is CASSPGTGNTEAFF.

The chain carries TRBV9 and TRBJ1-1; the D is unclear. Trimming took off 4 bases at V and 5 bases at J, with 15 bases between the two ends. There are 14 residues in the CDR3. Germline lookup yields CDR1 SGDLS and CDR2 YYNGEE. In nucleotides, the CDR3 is TGTGCCAGCAGCTCTGGCAGGTTCTTAACTGAAGCTTTCTTT. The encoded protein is CASSSGRFLTEAFF.

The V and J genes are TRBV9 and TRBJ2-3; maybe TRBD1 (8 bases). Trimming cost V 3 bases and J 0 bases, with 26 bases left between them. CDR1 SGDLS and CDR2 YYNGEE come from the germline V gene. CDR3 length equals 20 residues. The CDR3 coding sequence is TGTGCCAGCAGCGCCCGACAGGGGCCCGCGGGAGCGGGGAGCACAGATACGCAGTATTTT. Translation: CASSARQGPAGAGSTDTQYF.

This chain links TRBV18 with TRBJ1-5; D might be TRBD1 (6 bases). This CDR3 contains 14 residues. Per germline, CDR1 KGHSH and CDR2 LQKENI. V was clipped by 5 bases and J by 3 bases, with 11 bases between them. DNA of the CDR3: TGTGCCAGCTCAGCCCGGGACACCAATCAGCCCCAGCATTTT. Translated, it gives CASSARDTNQPQHF. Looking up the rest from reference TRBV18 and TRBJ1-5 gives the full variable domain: NAGVMQNPRHLVRRRGQEARLRCSPMKGHSHVYWYRQLPEEGLKFMVYLQKENIIDESGMPKERFSAEFPKEGPSILRIQQVVRGDSAAYFCASSARDTNQPQHFGDGTRLSIL.

In DNA form, the CDR3 reads TGTGCCAGCAGTTCCGGAACTCAGCCCCAGCATTTT. It codes for CASSSGTQPQHF. This sequence joins TRBV28 and TRBJ1-5; D is undetermined. V was cut by 4 bases and J by 6 bases, with 7 bases left in between. The CDR3 has 12 amino acids. The germline CDR1 and CDR2 sequences are MDHEN and SYDVKM.

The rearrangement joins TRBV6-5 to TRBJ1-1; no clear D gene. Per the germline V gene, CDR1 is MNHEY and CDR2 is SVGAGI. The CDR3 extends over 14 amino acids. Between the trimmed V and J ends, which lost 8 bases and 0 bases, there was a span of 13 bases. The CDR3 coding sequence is TGTGCCAGCCACGGGGTTCCTGTGAACACTGAAGCTTTCTTT. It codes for CASHGVPVNTEAFF.

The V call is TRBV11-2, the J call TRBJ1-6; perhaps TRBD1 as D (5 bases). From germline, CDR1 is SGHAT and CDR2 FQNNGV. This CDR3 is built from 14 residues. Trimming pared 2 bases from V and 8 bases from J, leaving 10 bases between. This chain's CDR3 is CASSLIRADSPLHF. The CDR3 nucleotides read TGTGCCAGCAGCTTAATCAGGGCGGATTCACCCCTCCACTTT.

In DNA form, the CDR3 reads TGTGCCAGCAGCTCCGGGATCTTTGGGGCTGAAGCTTTCTTT. Protein product: CASSSGIFGAEAFF. The chain carries TRBV7-8 and TRBJ1-1; D gene uncertain. Germline V lookup: CDR1 SGHVS, CDR2 FQNEAQ. V was pared by 4 bases and J by 6 bases, with 15 bases between. This CDR3 contains 14 residues.

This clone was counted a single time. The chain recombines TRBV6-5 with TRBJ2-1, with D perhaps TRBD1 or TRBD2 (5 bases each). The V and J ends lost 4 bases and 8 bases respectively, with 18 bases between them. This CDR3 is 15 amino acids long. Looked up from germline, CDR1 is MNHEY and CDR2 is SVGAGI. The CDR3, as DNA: TGTGCCAGCAGTTCCGCCGGGGCCCTGCCCCATGAGCAGTTCTTC. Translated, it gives CASSSAGALPHEQFF.

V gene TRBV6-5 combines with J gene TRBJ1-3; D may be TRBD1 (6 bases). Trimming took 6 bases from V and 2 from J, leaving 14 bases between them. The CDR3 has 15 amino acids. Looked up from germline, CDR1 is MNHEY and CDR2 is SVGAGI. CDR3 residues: CASSPGVSAGNTIYF. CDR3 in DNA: TGTGCCAGCAGCCCAGGGGTCTCCGCTGGAAACACCATATATTTT.

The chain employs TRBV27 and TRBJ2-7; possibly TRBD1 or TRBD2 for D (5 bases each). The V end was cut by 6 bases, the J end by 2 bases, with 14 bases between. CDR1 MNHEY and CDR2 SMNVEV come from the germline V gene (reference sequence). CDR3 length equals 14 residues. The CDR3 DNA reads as TGTGCCAGCAGAGCCGGGACGGGGCCCTACGAGCAGTACTTC. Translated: CASRAGTGPYEQYF.

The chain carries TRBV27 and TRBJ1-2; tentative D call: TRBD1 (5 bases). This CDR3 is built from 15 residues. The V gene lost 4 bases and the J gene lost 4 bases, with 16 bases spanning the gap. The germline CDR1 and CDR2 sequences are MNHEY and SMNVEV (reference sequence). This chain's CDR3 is CASSSPGKGRYGYTF. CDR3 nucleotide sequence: TGTGCCAGCAGTTCCCCCGGGAAGGGACGCTATGGCTACACCTTC.

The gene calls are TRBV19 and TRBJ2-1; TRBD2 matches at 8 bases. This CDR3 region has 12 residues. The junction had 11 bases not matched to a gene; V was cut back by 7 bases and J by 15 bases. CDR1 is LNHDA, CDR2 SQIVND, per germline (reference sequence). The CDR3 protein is CASMGDRGGWFF. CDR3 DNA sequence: TGTGCCAGTATGGGTGATCGCGGGGGGTGGTTCTTC.

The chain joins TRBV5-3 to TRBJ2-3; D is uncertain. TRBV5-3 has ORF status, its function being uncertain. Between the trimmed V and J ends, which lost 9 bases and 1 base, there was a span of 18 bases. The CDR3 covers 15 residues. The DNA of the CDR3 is TGTGCCACCCCCCTAGTGAGACAAGGCACAGATACGCAGTATTTT. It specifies CATPLVRQGTDTQYF.

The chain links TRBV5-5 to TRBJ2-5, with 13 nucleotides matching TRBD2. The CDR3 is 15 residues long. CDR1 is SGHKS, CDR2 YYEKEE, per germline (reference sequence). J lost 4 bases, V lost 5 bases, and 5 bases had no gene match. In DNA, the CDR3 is TGTGCCAGCAGTTATTGGACTAGCGGGGGAGAGACCCAGTACTTC. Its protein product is CASSYWTSGGETQYF.

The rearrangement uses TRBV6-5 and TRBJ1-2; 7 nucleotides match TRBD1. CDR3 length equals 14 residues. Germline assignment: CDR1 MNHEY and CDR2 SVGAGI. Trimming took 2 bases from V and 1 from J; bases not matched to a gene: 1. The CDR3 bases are TGTGCCAGCAGTTACCGGGACAGTAACTATGGCTACACCTTC. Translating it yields CASSYRDSNYGYTF.

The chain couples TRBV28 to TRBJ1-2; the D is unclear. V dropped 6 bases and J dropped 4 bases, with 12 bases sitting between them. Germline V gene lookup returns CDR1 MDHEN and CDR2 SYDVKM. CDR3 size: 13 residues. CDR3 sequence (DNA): TGTGCCAGCAGCAGTACCGACACCTATGGCTACACCTTC. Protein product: CASSSTDTYGYTF.

For the CDR3, the DNA is TGTGCCAGCAGCATGCGTGGGCAACCCCTCCACTTT. Amino acid sequence: CASSMRGQPLHF. V is TRBV9 and J is TRBJ1-6; D is uncertain. Germline values: CDR1 SGDLS, CDR2 YYNGEE. The CDR3 sequence is 12 residues long. The germline V and J ends were trimmed by 4 bases and 12 bases, with 11 bases remaining between them.

CDR3 DNA: TGTGCCAGCAGTTACTCGACTGGGTTCTCAAACACCATATATTTT. It translates to CASSYSTGFSNTIYF. The J gene is TRBJ1-3, the V gene TRBV6-6; no clear D gene. This CDR3 region has 15 residues. Germline lookup yields CDR1 MNHNY and CDR2 SVGAGI (reference sequence). V lost 0 bases and J lost 6, with 12 bases in between.